Following are 6 T cell receptor beta chains from one sample sequenced in a study of blood T cell repertoires in COVID-19. Using immunoSEQ multiplex PCR, the repertoire was profiled, and TCRdb retains in-frame clones only, with some absent. The table includes about 160,000 clones, just under 90% detected once. The sample consisted of peripheral blood. Receptors were obtained from a woman in her 70s with COVID-19, enrolled during active disease.

The gene calls are TRBV7-2 and TRBJ1-4; D not resolved. Trimming took off 5 bases at V and 0 bases at J, with 10 bases between the two ends. The CDR3 runs to 15 residues. CDR1 and CDR2 from the germline V gene are SGHTA and FQGNSA. The CDR3 DNA reads as TGTGCCAGCAGCCTAGAGGGAGCAACTAATGAAAAACTGTTTTTT. Protein sequence: CASSLEGATNEKLFF.

This rearrangement joins TRBV5-4 to TRBJ2-3; TRBD1 agrees at 7 bases. The germline CDR1 and CDR2 sequences are SGHNT and YYREEE (reference sequence). V was pared by 0 bases and J by 1 base, with 11 bases of the junction left unmatched. The CDR3 spans 18 residues. CDR3 sequence (DNA): TGTGCCAGCAGCTTGGAGATGGTCGGAACAGGGGGCACAGATACGCAGTATTTT. This codes for CASSLEMVGTGGTDTQYF.

This chain uses TRBV28 with TRBJ1-6; 7 nucleotides match TRBD1. V lost 3 bases to trimming and J lost 7 bases; unmatched junction nucleotides: 6. The CDR3 extends over 15 amino acids. Germline CDR1 MDHEN, CDR2 SYDVKM. CDR3 DNA: TGTGCCAGCAGTTTGACAGGGCTCATGAATTCACCCCTCCACTTT. This encodes CASSLTGLMNSPLHF. The full variable domain, its missing parts supplied by reference TRBV28 and TRBJ1-6, is DVKVTQSSRYLVKRTGEKVFLECVQDMDHENMFWYRQDPGLGLRLIYFSYDVKMKEKGDIPEGYSVSREKKERFSLILESASTNQTSMYLCASSLTGLMNSPLHFGNGTRLTVT.

The rearrangement uses TRBV20-1 and TRBJ1-5; D unclear. V lost 3 bases and J 2 bases, leaving 8 bases between the germline ends. The germline gives CDR1 DFQATT, CDR2 SNEGSKA (reference sequence). The length of the CDR3 is 13 residues. As DNA, the CDR3 is TGCAGTGCTAGTGGGGAGCGCAATCAGCCCCAGCATTTT. It codes for CSASGERNQPQHF.

This chain links TRBV5-1 with TRBJ2-3, with 9 bases matching TRBD2. CDR3 length: 15 residues. CDR1 and CDR2 from the germline V gene are SGHRS and YFSETQ. Losses at the gene ends were 2 bases for V and 2 bases for J; bases not matched to a gene: 3. The CDR3 is CASSLPSGNTDTQYF. CDR3 DNA: TGCGCCAGCAGCTTACCTAGCGGGAACACAGATACGCAGTATTTT. Combining the CDR3 with reference TRBV5-1 and TRBJ2-3 gives the whole variable domain KAGVTQTPRYLIKTRGQQVTLSCSPISGHRSVSWYQQTPGQGLQFLFEYFSETQRNKGNFPGRFSGRQFSNSRSEMNVSTLELGDSALYLCASSLPSGNTDTQYFGPGTRLTVL.

The chain has TRBV7-6 and TRBJ1-1, with 10 nucleotides matching TRBD1. The germline V gene has CDR1 SGHVS and CDR2 FNYEAQ. The length of the CDR3 is 15 residues. V dropped 5 bases and J dropped 2; count of bases not matched to a gene: 5. CDR3 in DNA: TGTGCCAGCAGCGAAATGACAGGGGGCAACACTGAAGCTTTCTTT. Protein sequence: CASSEMTGGNTEAFF.